Listed here are 14 T cell receptor beta chains from one sample, sequenced in a study of T cells in narcolepsy. TCRdb keeps only in-frame clones here, not all; method: immunoSEQ multiplex PCR. The sample holds over 30,000 clones; approximately 90% are singletons and the top ten take 0.8% to 0.95%. The source material was CD45RA- memory CD4+ T cells from PBMCs. These receptors all stem from a human donor with narcolepsy.

In this sample, this clone turned up a few times. The chain carries TRBV28 and TRBJ1-3; D uncertain. Germline-derived CDR1 and CDR2 are MDHEN and SYDVKM. The CDR3 contains 14 residues. V gave up 7 bases and J gave up 0 bases, with 10 bases separating them. The CDR3 region is CASKAGDSGNTIYF. The CDR3 nucleotides are TGTGCCAGCAAGGCAGGCGACTCTGGAAACACCATATATTTT.

V gene TRBV28 combines with J gene TRBJ1-3; D is unclear. The CDR3 contains 10 residues. The germline gives CDR1 MDHEN, CDR2 SYDVKM. Deletions cut 8 bases from V and 11 bases from J, with 10 bases between. CDR3 sequence: CASGTASIYF. Written as DNA, the CDR3 is TGTGCCAGCGGAACGGCCTCCATATATTTT.

This clone occurred a few times. Written as DNA, the CDR3 is TGTGCCAGCAGCCAAGGAACCGGGACAGAGATCTATGGCTACACCTTC. Translation gives CASSQGTGTEIYGYTF. The gene calls are TRBV4-2 and TRBJ1-2, with 7 bases matching TRBD1. V was pared by 1 base and J by 4 bases, with 9 bases of the junction left unmatched. Germline V gene lookup returns CDR1 LGHNA and CDR2 YNFKEQ. The CDR3 totals 16 residues.

The chain joins TRBV5-1 to TRBJ2-3; no clear D gene. Germline V gene lookup returns CDR1 SGHRS and CDR2 YFSETQ. Trimming removed 0 bases at V and 0 bases at J, with 11 bases between. The CDR3 is made up of 16 amino acids. DNA for the CDR3: TGCGCCAGCAGCTTGGGATCGTCAACAAGCACAGATACGCAGTATTTT. Amino acid sequence: CASSLGSSTSTDTQYF.

The chain uses TRBV6-5 and TRBJ1-5; D is perhaps TRBD1 (5 bases). The CDR3 consists of 15 residues. V lost 0 bases to trimming and J lost 6 bases, with 12 bases between them. The germline V gene encodes CDR1 MNHEY and CDR2 SVGAGI. For the CDR3, the DNA is TGTGCCAGCAGTTACTCGAGGTCAGGGCTTCAGCCCCAGCATTTT. The encoded protein is CASSYSRSGLQPQHF.

This clone was seen more than once but under ten times. This chain uses TRBV14 with TRBJ2-7; tentatively, D is TRBD1 or TRBD2 (5 bases each). Germline loops: CDR1 SGHDN, CDR2 FVKESK. Trimming shortened V by 1 base and J by 2 bases, and 12 bases separated the two germline ends. The CDR3 has 15 amino acids. CDR3 DNA: TGTGCCAGCAGCCAAGTGGGGACCGGCCCCTACGAGCAGTACTTC. Translated, it gives CASSQVGTGPYEQYF.

The chain uses TRBV5-1 and TRBJ2-7; D possibly matches TRBD1 or TRBD2 (5 bases each). Trimming shortened V by 0 bases and J by 6 bases, and 16 bases separated the two germline ends. The germline CDR1 and CDR2 sequences are SGHRS and YFSETQ. The CDR3 has 15 amino acids. CDR3 coding DNA: TGCGCCAGCAGCTTGGCCCCCGGGGCCTGGGGCGAGCAGTACTTC. Amino acid sequence: CASSLAPGAWGEQYF.

This chain uses TRBV7-2 with TRBJ2-7; 9 nucleotides align to TRBD1. CDR1 SGHTA and CDR2 FQGNSA come from the germline V gene. The ends lost 7 bases at V and 3 bases at J; junction bases unmatched: 7. The CDR3 has 14 residues. This CDR3 is CASTRDRASYEQYF. CDR3 nucleotides: TGTGCCAGCACCCGGGACAGGGCCAGCTACGAGCAGTACTTC.

V is TRBV7-2 and J is TRBJ1-4, with no clear D. The CDR3 sequence is 14 residues long. CDR1 SGHTA and CDR2 FQGNSA come from the germline V gene. The V end was cut by 2 bases, the J end by 7 bases, with 11 bases between. Here the CDR3 reads CASSLRSVGEKLFF. DNA of the CDR3: TGTGCCAGCAGCTTAAGATCGGTGGGTGAAAAACTGTTTTTT. The full variable domain, with the rest looked up from reference TRBV7-2 and TRBJ1-4, is GAGVSQSPSNKVTEKGKDVELRCDPISGHTALYWYRQSLGQGLEFLIYFQGNSAPDKSGLPSDRFSAERTGGSVSTLTIQRTQQEDSAVYLCASSLRSVGEKLFFGSGTQLSVL.

This clone has just one count. The chain combines TRBV30 with TRBJ1-6; no definite D call. The length of the CDR3 is 14 residues. Germline V gives CDR1 GTSNPN, CDR2 SVGIG (reference sequence). With 3 bases removed from V and 9 bases from J, the gap between germline ends came to 15 bases. CDR3: CAWRAGVGGSPLHF. Here the CDR3 DNA reads TGTGCCTGGAGGGCGGGAGTTGGTGGTTCACCCCTCCACTTT.

The V call is TRBV4-2, the J call TRBJ2-5; TRBD2 is a possible D gene (6 bases). CDR1 is LGHNA, CDR2 YNFKEQ, per germline. Trimming stripped 0 bases from V and 7 bases from J, with 12 bases between. The CDR3 length is 14 residues. CDR3 DNA sequence: TGTGCCAGCAGCCAAGATGCGGGGCCCATGACCCAGTACTTC. Translated, it gives CASSQDAGPMTQYF.

In this sample, this clone turned up a few times. J is TRBJ2-7 and V is TRBV2; weak D call: TRBD2 (6 bases). The CDR3 extends over 15 amino acids. CDR1 and CDR2 (germline): SNHLY, FYNNEI. V lost 7 bases, J lost 5 bases, and 21 bases lay in between. The CDR3 loop reads CASKWGRQGDNEQYF. Written as DNA, the CDR3 is TGTGCCAGCAAATGGGGGAGGCAGGGCGACAACGAGCAGTACTTC.

The chain employs TRBV28 and TRBJ2-1, with TRBD2 matching over 9 bases. V shed 9 bases, J shed 4 bases, and the junction held 7 bases outside the gene matches. The CDR3 length is 14 residues. Germline CDR1 and CDR2: MDHEN and SYDVKM. This CDR3 reads CASLLAGQYNEQFF. The CDR3 region has the DNA TGTGCCAGTCTTCTAGCGGGGCAATACAATGAGCAGTTCTTC.

The J gene is TRBJ1-2, the V gene TRBV6-6; no clear D. CDR1 and CDR2 from the germline V gene are MNHNY and SVGAGI (reference sequence). Trimming took off 8 bases at V and 0 bases at J, with 16 bases between the two ends. The CDR3 length is 15 residues. In DNA form, the CDR3 reads TGTGCCAGCCGGCGGGGTGAGGGAACTAACTATGGCTACACCTTC. It specifies CASRRGEGTNYGYTF.